Listed here is a single TCR beta chain. Sequencing used immunoSEQ multiplex PCR; TCRdb keeps in-frame clones, though not all of them. Of some 460,000 clones listed, around 90% are singletons. This specimen comes from a study of blood T cell repertoires in COVID-19. At the level of the study: Samples of COVID-19 (acute and convalescent) were obtained from the United States, Italy and Spain.

Living in about two dozen US areas, the participants were between roughly 18 and 90 years of age. This CDR3 spans 15 amino acids. V was clipped by 5 bases and J by 6 bases, with 19 bases between them. Germline loops: CDR1 SGHVS, CDR2 FQNEAQ. The rearrangement links TRBV7-8 to TRBJ1-1; a possible D gene is TRBD1 (5 bases). This TCR derives from a woman aged 18-30 years who had recovered from COVID-19. The sample was PBMCs or T cells enriched from blood (not recorded which). CDR3 sequence reads: CASSPPRSWGAEAFF. Written as DNA, the CDR3 is TGTGCCAGCAGCCCCCCGCGATCATGGGGGGCTGAAGCTTTCTTT. Combining the CDR3 with reference TRBV7-8 and TRBJ1-1 gives the whole variable domain GAGVSQSPRYKVAKRGQDVALRCDPISGHVSLFWYQQALGQGPEFLTYFQNEAQLDKSGLPSDRFFAERPEGSVSTLKIQRTQQEDSAVYLCASSPPRSWGAEAFFGQGTRLTVV.